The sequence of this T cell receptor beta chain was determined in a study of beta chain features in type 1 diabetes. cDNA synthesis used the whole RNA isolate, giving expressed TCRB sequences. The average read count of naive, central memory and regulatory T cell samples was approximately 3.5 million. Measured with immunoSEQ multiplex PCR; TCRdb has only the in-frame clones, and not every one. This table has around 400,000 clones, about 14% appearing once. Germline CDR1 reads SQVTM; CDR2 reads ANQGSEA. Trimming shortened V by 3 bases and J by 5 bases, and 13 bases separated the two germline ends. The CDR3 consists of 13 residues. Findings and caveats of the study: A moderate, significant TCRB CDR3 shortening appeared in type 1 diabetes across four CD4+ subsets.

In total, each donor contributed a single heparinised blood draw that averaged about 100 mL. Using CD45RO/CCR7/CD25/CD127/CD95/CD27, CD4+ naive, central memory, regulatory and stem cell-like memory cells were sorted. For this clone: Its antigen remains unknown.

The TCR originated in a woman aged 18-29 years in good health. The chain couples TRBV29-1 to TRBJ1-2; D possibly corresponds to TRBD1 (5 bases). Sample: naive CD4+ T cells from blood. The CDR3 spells CSVDGGSAYGYTF. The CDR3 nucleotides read TGCAGCGTTGATGGGGGGTCAGCATATGGCTACACCTTC.